The present T cell receptor (beta chain) was sequenced within a study of response to subunit inactivated influenza vaccine. The length of the CDR3 is 16 residues. V lost 5 bases and J 1 base, leaving 15 bases between the germline ends. Findings and limits, study-wide: Authors suggested seasonal influenza vaccinations each recruit few new T cells.

From the RT-PCR reads, TCRdb called clonotypes with MiXCR, one entry per CDR3 protein. The sample holds approximately 520,000 distinct CDR3 sequences, 25% seen once. This clonotype was seen repeatedly, ten times or more. Its antigen remains unknown. The source is a middle-aged man who received an inactivated influenza vaccine. The source material was CD4+ T cells sorted from PBMCs, sampled roughly 5 days after vaccination. The V gene is TRBV12-3 or TRBV12-4, the J gene TRBJ1-3; perhaps TRBD1 as D (5 bases). The CDR3 region has the DNA TGTGCCAGCAGTCGAGGACAAACAGATTCTGGAAACACCATATATTTT. Translating it yields CASSRGQTDSGNTIYF.